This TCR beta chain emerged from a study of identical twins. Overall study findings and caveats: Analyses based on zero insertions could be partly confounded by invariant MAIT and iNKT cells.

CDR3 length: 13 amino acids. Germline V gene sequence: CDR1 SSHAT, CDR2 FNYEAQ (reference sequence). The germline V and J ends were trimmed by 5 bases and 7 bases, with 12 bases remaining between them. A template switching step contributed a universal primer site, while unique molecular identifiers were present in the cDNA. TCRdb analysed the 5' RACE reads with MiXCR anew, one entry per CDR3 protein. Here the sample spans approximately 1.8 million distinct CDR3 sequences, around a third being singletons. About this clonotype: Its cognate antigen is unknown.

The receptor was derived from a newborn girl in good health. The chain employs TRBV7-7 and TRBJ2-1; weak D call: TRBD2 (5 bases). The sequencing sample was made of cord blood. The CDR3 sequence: CASSLHTGNEQFF. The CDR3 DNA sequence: TGTGCCAGCAGCCTACACACGGGGAATGAGCAGTTCTTC.